A selection of T cell receptor beta chains follows, all from one sample in a study of blood T cell repertoires in COVID-19. Sequencing was performed with immunoSEQ multiplex PCR; in TCRdb, only in-frame clones are kept and a portion is missing. There are hundreds of thousands of clones in the sample; 85% to 90% occur only once, and around 4.4% lies in the top ten. Sample: peripheral blood. These receptors all stem from a man in his forties with acute or convalescent COVID-19. Both conserved end residues are trimmed from each CDR3.

>TRBJ1-4|TRBV3-1/TRBV3-2
ASSRGYRDNEKLF
>TRBJ1-2|TRBV2
ASRQNRGIQINYGYT
>TRBJ1-3|TRBV14
ASSRSRGYTIY
>TRBJ2-7|TRBV11-2
ASSPIQGPSWEQY
>TRBJ2-2|TRBV18
ASSLPGSNTGELF
>TRBJ1-1|TRBV6-5
ASSYGGGLLNTEAF
>TRBJ2-7|TRBV24-1
ATSDFSDEQY
>TRBJ2-7|TRBV2
ASSLGLAGGSYEQY
>TRBJ1-2|TRBV5-6
ASSFYTGERYT
>TRBJ2-3|TRBV10-3
AIRAGGPADTQY
>TRBJ2-1|TRBV3-1/TRBV3-2
ASSQDWLAGKNEQF
>TRBJ1-4|TRBV14
ASSPYRGHNEKLF
>TRBJ2-3|TRBV5-1
ATTGPGTDTQY
>TRBJ2-3|TRBV2
ATSLGSPTDTQY
>TRBJ2-1|TRBV12-5
ASGLVLGRAYNEQF
>TRBJ1-1|TRBV2
ASSGGQGNTEAF
>TRBJ2-7|TRBV6-6
ASSSLFGSYEQY
>TRBJ1-1|TRBV5-1
ASSSQGEAEAF
>TRBJ1-3|TRBV25-1
ASSESGSPGNTIY
>TRBJ1-4|TRBV5-1
ASSYTNEKLF
>TRBJ1-3|TRBV3-1/TRBV3-2
ASSQEARQKNTIY
>TRBJ1-3|TRBV5-1
ASSPGTPGNTIY
>TRBJ2-7|TRBV6-5
ASRKTGSSYEQY
>TRBJ2-7|TRBV7-6
ASSLGPGQLSYEQY
>TRBJ1-4|TRBV29-1
SVAGISTNEKLF
>TRBJ2-1|TRBV6-5
ASSYSYDRNNEQF
>TRBJ1-1|TRBV20-1
SASRTGVNTEAF
>TRBJ2-7|TRBV12-3/TRBV12-4
ASSLDRGKGQY
>TRBJ2-3|TRBV11-2
ASSFGGTGGWDTQY
>TRBJ2-7|TRBV10-1
ASRKTGQGALH
>TRBJ2-3|TRBV18
ASSPLQEAGRSTDTQY
>TRBJ1-1|TRBV30
AWSHRPGTGDTEAF
>TRBJ2-7|TRBV6-5
ASSAGQVYEQY
>TRBJ1-2|TRBV6-5
ASRTLHLQGGYT
>TRBJ2-7|TRBV4-1
ASSQDEGSYEQY
>TRBJ1-2|TRBV7-8
ASSGGQGHYGYT
>TRBJ1-1|TRBV19
ATEGSGGGRAF